This TCR beta chain was identified in a study of CD8+ T cells in alopecia areata. Extraction and reverse transcription of RNA yielded cDNA as the sequencing template. Produced via immunoSEQ multiplex PCR; TCRdb's table is partial and in-frame only. This table has under 300,000 clones, 60% appearing once. A single count supports this clone. The antigen is unknown. Sample treatment: oral pan-JAK inhibitor, 5-10 mg twice daily. General study points: Greater clonality was observed in lesional scalp samples, especially alopecia totalis/universalis, versus normal scalp. Tofacitinib significantly brought down scalp clonality and expanded CD8+ clones among top 100. A great number of expanded lesional clones endured in scalp and blood during tofacitinib.

The germline V gene encodes CDR1 SQVTM and CDR2 ANQGSEA. The junction had 7 bases not matched to a gene; V was cut back by 7 bases and J by 8 bases. The CDR3 length is 12 residues. The chain has TRBV29-1 and TRBJ1-2, with 10 bases fitting TRBD1. The sequence derives from a human donor with alopecia areata. The sequences come from CD4+ T cells sorted from blood, collected at approximately week 51, from a patient treated with tofacitinib. The CDR3 nucleotides read TGCAGCGACGGGACAGGGGTTGGAGGCTACACCTTC. Its protein product is CSDGTGVGGYTF.